A single sample gave rise to the 30 T cell receptor beta chains below, sequenced in a study of blood T cell repertoires in COVID-19. Measured with immunoSEQ multiplex PCR; TCRdb has only the in-frame clones, and not every one. The sample has some 100,000 clones, around 94% seen once; the top ten hold about 5.7%. The specimen sequenced was peripheral blood. These receptors were taken from a man aged 45-65 years with active COVID-19.

The chain combines TRBV28 with TRBJ2-7; TRBD2 matches at 7 bases. The V segment lost 6 bases and the J segment 0 bases; nucleotides outside the gene matches: 8. Germline V gene data show CDR1 as MDHEN and CDR2 as SYDVKM. The CDR3 runs to 15 residues. CDR3 sequence (DNA): TGTGCCAGCAGGGAGCGGGACGGGGCCTCCTACGAGCAGTACTTC. Residues: CASRERDGASYEQYF.

The CDR3 here is CASKVGRGGYEKLFF. For the CDR3, the DNA is TGCGCCAGCAAGGTCGGTCGGGGGGGCTATGAAAAACTGTTTTTT. The rearrangement joins TRBV5-1 to TRBJ1-4; TRBD1 is a possible D gene (6 bases). V was trimmed by 6 bases and J by 6 bases, leaving 18 bases between them. Germline assignment: CDR1 SGHRS and CDR2 YFSETQ. The CDR3 length is 15 residues. Full variable domain (outside the CDR3, taken from reference TRBV5-1 and TRBJ1-4): KAGVTQTPRYLIKTRGQQVTLSCSPISGHRSVSWYQQTPGQGLQFLFEYFSETQRNKGNFPGRFSGRQFSNSRSEMNVSTLELGDSALYLCASKVGRGGYEKLFFGSGTQLSVL.

The sample holds a few counts of this clone. This chain links TRBV7-8 with TRBJ1-3, with D possibly being TRBD1 (5 bases). V was cut by 4 bases and J by 0 bases, with 7 bases left in between. The CDR3 runs to 14 residues. The germline V gene encodes CDR1 SGHVS and CDR2 FQNEAQ. CDR3 protein: CASSSGISGNTIYF. The CDR3 DNA follows: TGTGCCAGCAGCTCAGGGATCTCTGGAAACACCATATATTTT. Filled out from reference TRBV7-8 and TRBJ1-3, the complete variable domain reads GAGVSQSPRYKVAKRGQDVALRCDPISGHVSLFWYQQALGQGPEFLTYFQNEAQLDKSGLPSDRFFAERPEGSVSTLKIQRTQQEDSAVYLCASSSGISGNTIYFGEGSWLTVV.

The chain uses TRBV5-4 and TRBJ2-1; 7 positions match TRBD2. The CDR3 has 15 amino acids. CDR1 is SGHNT, CDR2 YYREEE, per germline (reference sequence). Germline trimming cut 3 bases from V and 5 bases from J; bases unmatched to any gene: 8. CDR3 sequence reads: CASSYGTNRNNEQFF. CDR3 nucleotides: TGTGCCAGCAGCTATGGGACTAACCGGAACAATGAGCAGTTCTTC.

V usage is TRBV28 and J usage is TRBJ2-7; D is possibly TRBD1 (6 bases). The V gene's germline CDR1 is MDHEN and CDR2 SYDVKM. V lost 5 bases to trimming and J lost 6 bases, with 23 bases between them. The CDR3 has 16 residues. This CDR3 is CASSQAGTKELGEQYF. The CDR3 DNA reads as TGTGCCAGCAGTCAGGCCGGGACAAAGGAGCTGGGCGAGCAGTACTTC.

The chain couples TRBV11-2 to TRBJ2-7, with TRBD2 as a possible D gene (5 bases). This CDR3 comprises 15 residues. Germline CDR1 reads SGHAT; CDR2 reads FQNNGV. Between the trimmed V and J ends, which lost 6 bases and 0 bases, there was a span of 15 bases. The CDR3 here is CASRPIRDSSYEQYF. CDR3 DNA: TGTGCCAGCAGACCGATCCGGGATAGCTCCTACGAGCAGTACTTC. Filled out from reference TRBV11-2 and TRBJ2-7, the complete variable domain reads EAGVAQSPRYKIIEKRQSVAFWCNPISGHATLYWYQQILGQGPKLLIQFQNNGVVDDSQLPKDRFSAERLKGVDSTLKIQPAKLEDSAVYLCASRPIRDSSYEQYFGPGTRLTVT.

This chain links TRBV5-1 with TRBJ2-2; D unclear. V lost 0 bases and J 1 base, leaving 13 bases between the germline ends. CDR1 and CDR2 from the germline V gene are SGHRS and YFSETQ. CDR3 length equals 17 residues. The CDR3 DNA reads TGCGCCAGCAGCTTGGCCCGCACAGTGGGGAACACCGGGGAGCTGTTTTTT. It specifies CASSLARTVGNTGELFF.

The chain combines TRBV7-9 with TRBJ2-7; D perhaps matches TRBD2 (6 bases). Germline V gene sequence: CDR1 SEHNR, CDR2 FQNEAQ (reference sequence). The length of the CDR3 is 14 residues. Trimming pared 8 bases from V and 0 bases from J, leaving 14 bases between. The CDR3 here is CASGTSIRSYEQYF. CDR3 DNA: TGTGCCAGCGGTACTAGCATCCGCTCCTACGAGCAGTACTTC.

The sample holds one count of this clone. The chain links TRBV7-3 to TRBJ2-1, with 11 nucleotides matching TRBD2. Germline CDR1 is SGHTA and CDR2 is FQGTGA. V dropped 5 bases and J dropped 15; count of bases not matched to a gene: 9. CDR3 size: 13 residues. The CDR3 reads CASSPLAGGSRFF. In DNA, the CDR3 is TGTGCCAGCAGCCCTCTAGCGGGAGGATCTAGGTTCTTC.

The chain combines TRBV28 with TRBJ2-7, with TRBD2 identical over 13 bases. The length of the CDR3 is 15 residues. V gave up 6 bases and J gave up 4 bases; unmatched junction bases: 6. Per the germline V gene, CDR1 is MDHEN and CDR2 is SYDVKM. The CDR3 is CASSSPGLAGYEQYF. The CDR3 bases are TGTGCCAGCAGCTCACCGGGACTAGCGGGATACGAGCAGTACTTC.

The chain combines TRBV2 with TRBJ2-1; D is possibly TRBD2 (5 bases). Germline V gene sequence: CDR1 SNHLY, CDR2 FYNNEI. The CDR3 is 12 amino acids. V was shortened by 4 bases and J by 10 bases, with 11 bases between the two germline ends. Written as DNA, the CDR3 is TGTGCCAGCAGTGTAATGGACTTCGAGCAGTTCTTC. It translates to CASSVMDFEQFF.

This clone was counted only a few times. The chain is built from TRBV7-9 and TRBJ2-1; 11 bases line up with TRBD2. The CDR3 is 17 amino acids. Looked up from germline, CDR1 is SEHNR and CDR2 is FQNEAQ (reference sequence). Trimming took 5 bases from V and 2 from J; bases not matched to a gene: 8. CDR3 DNA sequence: TGTGCCAGCAGCGCCCATAGCGGGAGGGGCGCCTACAATGAGCAGTTCTTC. Its protein is CASSAHSGRGAYNEQFF.

This clone came up once. The CDR3 protein is CASSEGGSGFTDTQYF. The CDR3 coding sequence is TGCGCCAGCAGCGAAGGTGGTAGCGGTTTCACAGATACGCAGTATTTT. The rearrangement joins TRBV10-1 to TRBJ2-3; TRBD2 might be the D (6 bases). Deletions cut 6 bases from V and 2 bases from J, with 18 bases between. The CDR3 spans 16 residues. Germline V gives CDR1 WNHNN, CDR2 SYGVQD (reference sequence).

The rearrangement uses TRBV28 and TRBJ2-7; D gene unclear. Trimming cost V 5 bases and J 0 bases, with 14 bases left between them. CDR3 length: 15 amino acids. Germline CDR1 reads MDHEN; CDR2 reads SYDVKM. The CDR3 region has the DNA TGTGCCAGCAGTCCTCCGATACTCTCCTCCTACGAGCAGTACTTC. It codes for CASSPPILSSYEQYF.

The chain employs TRBV3-1 (or the pseudogene TRBV3-2) and TRBJ2-2; no definite D call. V lost 1 base and J 1 base, leaving 4 bases between the germline ends. This CDR3 contains 14 residues. The germline gives CDR1 LGHDT, CDR2 YNNKEL (reference sequence). The CDR3 spells CASSQGVNTGELFF. The CDR3 nucleotides are TGTGCCAGCAGCCAAGGAGTGAACACCGGGGAGCTGTTTTTT.

V usage is TRBV2 and J usage is TRBJ1-1, with 7 bases aligning to TRBD1. This CDR3 region has 13 residues. Germline assignment: CDR1 SNHLY and CDR2 FYNNEI. With V trimmed by 9 bases and J by 4 bases, 8 bases remained unmatched. The CDR3 spells CARVGGAGTEAFF. The CDR3, as DNA: TGTGCCAGAGTAGGGGGCGCGGGCACTGAAGCTTTCTTT.

V and J are TRBV6-5 and TRBJ2-1; 11 bases line up with TRBD2. J lost 0 bases, V lost 7 bases, and 2 bases had no gene match. This CDR3 spans 15 amino acids. The germline V gene has CDR1 MNHEY and CDR2 SVGAGI. Written as DNA, the CDR3 is TGTGCCAGCAAGGGACTAGCGGTCTCCTACAATGAGCAGTTCTTC. Protein product: CASKGLAVSYNEQFF.

This CDR3 is CASSLASGGLNTGELFF. In DNA, the CDR3 is TGTGCCAGCAGCTTGGCTTCGGGGGGCTTGAACACCGGGGAGCTGTTTTTT. This chain connects TRBV5-6 to TRBJ2-2; possibly TRBD2 for D (7 bases). V dropped 0 bases and J dropped 1 base, with 13 bases sitting between them. This CDR3 region has 17 residues. CDR1 and CDR2 from the germline V gene are SGHDT and YYEEEE.

Turning to this clone: Other DNA sequences from this sample encode an identical CDR3 as well. The chain combines TRBV3-1 (or the pseudogene TRBV3-2) with TRBJ1-1; D ambiguous. Germline V gene sequence: CDR1 LGHDT, CDR2 YNNKEL (reference sequence). V was trimmed by 3 bases and J by 0 bases, leaving 5 bases between them. This CDR3 has 13 amino acids. The DNA for the CDR3 is TGTGCCAGCAGCCAGGGCCTGAACACTGAAGCTTTCTTT. Translation: CASSQGLNTEAFF.

The chain combines TRBV6-4 with TRBJ2-5; maybe TRBD2 (6 bases). Trimming left V 10 bases short and J 0 bases short, with 33 bases between. Germline-derived CDR1 and CDR2 are MRHNA and SNTAGT. This CDR3 spans 20 amino acids. The CDR3 sequence is CAKSRVGSDAAGAYQETQYF. CDR3 bases: TGTGCCAAAAGCAGGGTGGGCTCGGATGCAGCGGGTGCCTACCAAGAGACCCAGTACTTC.

The chain is built from TRBV2 and TRBJ2-7, with 9 positions matching TRBD1. Germline values: CDR1 SNHLY, CDR2 FYNNEI. V lost 6 bases to trimming and J lost 4 bases; unmatched junction nucleotides: 7. The CDR3 spans 14 residues. CDR3 sequence (DNA): TGTGCCAGCAGGGACAGGGGCCTGGGGTACGAGCAGTACTTC. It is translated as CASRDRGLGYEQYF.

The chain links TRBV6-6 to TRBJ2-3, with 10 bases that match TRBD1. Losses at the gene ends were 6 bases for V and 1 base for J; bases not matched to a gene: 4. The germline gives CDR1 MNHNY, CDR2 SVGAGI (reference sequence). This CDR3 region has 15 residues. The CDR3 sequence is CASRAGTGGTDTQYF. The CDR3 DNA is TGTGCCAGCAGGGCCGGGACAGGGGGCACAGATACGCAGTATTTT.

The rearrangement uses TRBV5-1 and TRBJ2-3; 8 bases fit TRBD1. Trimming removed 7 bases from V and 8 bases from J; junction bases left unmatched: 15. Germline CDR1 and CDR2: SGHRS and YFSETQ. This CDR3 has 15 residues. This chain's CDR3 is CASGAGTGGLGTQYF. CDR3 bases: TGCGCCAGCGGTGCCGGGACAGGAGGCCTCGGTACGCAGTATTTT.

This clone was picked up one time. The gene calls are TRBV7-8 and TRBJ2-7, with 7 positions matching TRBD2. The germline V gene has CDR1 SGHVS and CDR2 FQNEAQ. Trimming removed 1 base from V and 0 bases from J; junction bases left unmatched: 9. There are 17 residues in the CDR3. CDR3: CASSLEPPASGSYEQYF. The CDR3 DNA reads as TGTGCCAGCAGCTTAGAGCCCCCGGCTAGCGGCTCCTACGAGCAGTACTTC.

The chain combines TRBV7-9 with TRBJ2-7; 9 positions agree with TRBD1. CDR1 SEHNR and CDR2 FQNEAQ come from the germline V gene (reference sequence). V lost 2 bases and J lost 5; bases outside the gene matches: 10. There are 16 residues in the CDR3. CDR3 in DNA: TGTGCCAGCAGCTTATCCCTCGGGACAGGGTACAACGAGCAGTACTTC. Residues: CASSLSLGTGYNEQYF.

V gene TRBV28 combines with J gene TRBJ2-5; 10 nucleotides align to TRBD1. Germline loops: CDR1 MDHEN, CDR2 SYDVKM. There are 15 residues in the CDR3. With V trimmed by 3 bases and J by 5 bases, 6 bases remained unmatched. The CDR3: CASSFRDRGEETQYF. CDR3 sequence (DNA): TGTGCCAGCAGTTTCCGGGACAGGGGAGAGGAGACCCAGTACTTC.

The CDR3 DNA is TGTGCCAGCAGCGTCTCCGGGACAGGGACAAATGAGCAGTTCTTC. It translates to CASSVSGTGTNEQFF. The gene calls are TRBV9 and TRBJ2-1; TRBD1 matches at 9 bases. This CDR3 comprises 15 residues. V lost 2 bases and J lost 7; bases outside the gene matches: 7. Germline CDR1 is SGDLS and CDR2 is YYNGEE.

This clone was observed a single time. The rearrangement uses TRBV4-1 and TRBJ2-1, with 7 bases identical to TRBD1. V lost 1 base to trimming and J lost 7 bases; unmatched junction nucleotides: 7. This CDR3 comprises 15 residues. Germline V gene lookup returns CDR1 MGHRA and CDR2 YSYEKL. The CDR3 reads CASSQGDSSRNEQFF. DNA of the CDR3: TGCGCCAGCAGCCAAGGGGACAGTTCAAGAAATGAGCAGTTCTTC.

The J gene is TRBJ1-1, the V gene TRBV12-3 or TRBV12-4; 8 nucleotides match TRBD1. This CDR3 region has 13 residues. V lost 5 bases, J lost 5 bases, and 4 bases stayed unmatched. DNA of the CDR3: TGTGCCAGCAGTCAGGGGGCTAGAACTGAAGCTTTCTTT. It specifies CASSQGARTEAFF.

The chain recombines TRBV10-2 with TRBJ1-5, with D possibly being TRBD1 (6 bases). Per the germline V gene, CDR1 is WSHSY and CDR2 is SAAADI. This CDR3 contains 15 residues. V gave up 0 bases and J gave up 7 bases, with 13 bases separating them. In DNA form, the CDR3 reads TGCGCCAGCAGTGAGTCGGGAGGGGGAGGGCAGCCCCAGCATTTT. Translating it yields CASSESGGGGQPQHF.